This TCR beta chain emerged from a study of T cells after yellow fever vaccination. The CDR3 loop spans 16 amino acids. Germline lookup yields CDR1 MDHEN and CDR2 SYDVKM. Trimming at V came to 5 bases and at J to 5 bases, leaving 12 bases not matched to a gene. Ten or more counts support this clonotype. A single record per CDR3 protein comes from TCRdb applying MiXCR to the 5' RACE reads. The sample holds nearly 350,000 distinct CDR3 sequences; 8.1% are singletons and the top ten take roughly 15%. The chain carries TRBV28 and TRBJ2-1; the match to TRBD1 covers 7 bases. The clonotype was recovered from a young man who received the YFV17D yellow fever vaccine. This material consisted of PBMCs, taken roughly 46 days after the first yellow fever vaccination. The CDR3 loop is CASSPPRDSHNNEQFF. The CDR3 nucleotides read TGTGCCAGCAGTCCGCCTCGGGACAGCCACAACAATGAGCAGTTCTTC. The whole variable domain, filled in from reference TRBV28 and TRBJ2-1, reads DVKVTQSSRYLVKRTGEKVFLECVQDMDHENMFWYRQDPGLGLRLIYFSYDVKMKEKGDIPEGYSVSREKKERFSLILESASTNQTSMYLCASSPPRDSHNNEQFFGPGTRLTVL.